Each of the 29 T cell receptor beta chains below was sequenced from the same sample in a study of cytomegalovirus exposure and HLA in healthy donors. The PCR ran on 60 Vbeta and 13 Jbeta primers. TCRdb's copy holds only in-frame clones and misses some; the assay was immunoSEQ multiplex PCR. The table includes about 190,000 clones, roughly 85% detected once. Sequencing was done on a sample of PBMCs. The receptors shown here come from a boy aged 2 to 10 in good health and CMV-seronegative.

This chain uses TRBV10-3 with TRBJ1-2, with TRBD1 as a possible D gene (5 bases). V shed 3 bases and J shed 7 bases, with 18 bases lying between them. Germline V CDR1 and CDR2: ENHRY, SYGVKD. This CDR3 contains 15 residues. As DNA, the CDR3 is TGTGCCATCAGTGAACCGCCAGGGAAAACGGCTGGCTACACCTTC. Protein sequence: CAISEPPGKTAGYTF.

The chain has TRBV30 and TRBJ1-5; TRBD1 aligns across 7 bases. The CDR3 length is 16 residues. J lost 9 bases, V lost 2 bases, and 16 bases had no gene match. Germline-derived CDR1 and CDR2 are GTSNPN and SVGIG (reference sequence). Written as DNA, the CDR3 is TGTGCCTGGAGTCTTCGGGGTCTGACAGGGCTAGGGCCCCAGCATTTT. Protein sequence: CAWSLRGLTGLGPQHF.

The V and J genes are TRBV19 and TRBJ2-5; TRBD2 might be the D (5 bases). TRBJ2-7 matches the DNA end more closely, so the J call is doubtful. Germline-derived CDR1 and CDR2 are LNHDA and SQIVND (reference sequence). This CDR3 is 15 amino acids long. CDR3 sequence: CASSPPDGGGYEQYF. The CDR3 nucleotides read TGTGCCAGTAGCCCGCCGGACGGTGGAGGCTACGAGCAGTACTTC.

On this clone itself: The DNA is omitted, as the CDR3 cannot be located on it reliably, and the CDR3 follows TCRdb's listing. The CDR3 reads CASTSGESYEQYF. The chain is built from TRBV19 and TRBJ2-7; no DNA check was done on the table's D call, TRBD2. Ends included, the CDR3 has 13 residues. Germline V gives CDR1 LNHDA, CDR2 SQIVND (reference sequence).

The CDR3 nucleotides are TGTGCCAGCAGTTTTGGACTAGCGGCACACACAGATACGCAGTATTTT. Translation gives CASSFGLAAHTDTQYF. This chain links TRBV6-5 with TRBJ2-3; TRBD2 matches at 10 bases. The germline CDR1 and CDR2 sequences are MNHEY and SVGAGI. J gave up 2 bases and V 4 bases, and 6 bases lay outside the gene matches. The CDR3 sequence is 16 residues long.

Only one count was recorded for this clone. J is TRBJ1-1 and V is TRBV13; no definite D call. Trimming stripped 0 bases from V and 1 base from J, with 9 bases between. CDR1 is PRHDT, CDR2 FYEKMQ, per germline (reference sequence). This CDR3 region has 15 residues. CDR3: CASSLGRGGNTEAFF. The CDR3 DNA follows: TGTGCCAGCAGCTTAGGCCGGGGAGGGAACACTGAAGCTTTCTTT.

The chain carries TRBV7-8 and TRBJ2-2, with a weak D call TRBD2 (5 bases). Between the trimmed V and J ends, which lost 3 bases and 2 bases, there was a span of 10 bases. Per germline, CDR1 SGHVS and CDR2 FQNEAQ. The CDR3 runs to 15 residues. The CDR3 loop is CASSFSGINTGELFF. The CDR3 DNA is TGTGCCAGCAGCTTTTCGGGAATTAACACCGGGGAGCTGTTTTTT.

The chain joins TRBV5-8 to TRBJ2-3; tentatively, D is TRBD1 (5 bases). V gave up 4 bases and J gave up 0 bases, with 12 bases separating them. The CDR3 has 15 residues. Germline V gene sequence: CDR1 SGHTS, CDR2 YDEGEE. The CDR3, as DNA: TGTGCCAGCAGCCTGGGGCGGAGTAGCACAGATACGCAGTATTTT. Translating it yields CASSLGRSSTDTQYF.

The chain couples TRBV15 to TRBJ2-1, with TRBD2 identical over 12 bases. Germline CDR1 and CDR2: LNHNV and YYDKDF (reference sequence). V dropped 5 bases and J dropped 3; count of bases not matched to a gene: 2. CDR3 length: 15 amino acids. The CDR3, as DNA: TGTGCCACCAGCGAACTAGCGGGGGGCTACAATGAGCAGTTCTTC. It codes for CATSELAGGYNEQFF.

This clone was seen more than once but under ten times. The gene calls are TRBV9 and TRBJ2-7; TRBD1 matches 10 bases. Unmatched junction bases numbered 9, after V lost 3 bases and J lost 6 bases. The CDR3 runs 15 residues. CDR1 and CDR2 (germline): SGDLS, YYNGEE. The chain's CDR3 is CASSDRDRGIREQYF. The DNA of the CDR3 is TGTGCCAGCAGCGACCGGGACAGGGGTATACGCGAGCAGTACTTC.

This clone has only a few counts. The chain employs TRBV25-1 and TRBJ2-2; D gene unclear. CDR1 MGHDK and CDR2 SYGVNS come from the germline V gene. V shed 1 base and J shed 3 bases, with 6 bases lying between them. This CDR3 has 14 residues. CDR3 residues: CASSESVYTGELFF. CDR3 in DNA: TGTGCCAGCAGTGAATCTGTGTACACCGGGGAGCTGTTTTTT.

The chain employs TRBV5-1 and TRBJ1-1; no clear D. The V gene lost 3 bases and the J gene lost 7 bases, with 7 bases spanning the gap. The CDR3 is 11 amino acids. The germline V gene has CDR1 SGHRS and CDR2 YFSETQ. The CDR3 loop is CASSSGSEAFF. CDR3 DNA sequence: TGCGCCAGCAGCTCGGGTAGTGAAGCTTTCTTT.

This clone was seen only once. The chain employs TRBV7-9 and TRBJ2-7, with a weak D call TRBD2 (6 bases). V was clipped by 7 bases and J by 5 bases, with 18 bases between them. From germline, CDR1 is SEHNR and CDR2 FQNEAQ (reference sequence). The CDR3 runs 14 residues. CDR3 sequence: CASTSGTAENEQYF. Written as DNA, the CDR3 is TGTGCCAGCACTTCCGGGACTGCCGAAAACGAGCAGTACTTC.

The chain uses TRBV28 and TRBJ2-5; 9 nucleotides line up with TRBD2. The germline V gene encodes CDR1 MDHEN and CDR2 SYDVKM. The CDR3 loop spans 17 amino acids. With V trimmed by 1 base and J by 1 base, 7 bases remained unmatched. The CDR3 bases are TGTGCCAGCAGTTTATACATCAGCGGGGGGCGCCAAGAGACCCAGTACTTC. It encodes CASSLYISGGRQETQYF.

The chain employs TRBV19 and TRBJ2-7; D remains ambiguous. The V end lost 5 bases, the J end lost 7 bases, and 15 bases lay between the germline ends. Per the germline V gene, CDR1 is LNHDA and CDR2 is SQIVND (reference sequence). The CDR3 covers 13 residues. This CDR3 reads CASSRLGVGEQYF. In nucleotides, the CDR3 is TGTGCCAGTAGTCGGCTAGGTGTCGGTGAGCAGTACTTC.

As DNA, the CDR3 is TGTGCCAGCACCACCATCTCTGGGGGAAACGGGACAGGTCGTTACGAGCAGTACTTC. This sequence encodes CASTTISGGNGTGRYEQYF. V gene TRBV7-9 combines with J gene TRBJ2-7; 8 bases agree with TRBD1. The CDR3 is 19 amino acids. The trim removed 7 bases at V and 4 bases at J, leaving 24 bases unmatched. CDR1 SEHNR and CDR2 FQNEAQ come from the germline V gene (reference sequence). Combining the CDR3 with reference TRBV7-9 and TRBJ2-7 gives the whole variable domain DTGVSQNPRHKITKRGQNVTFRCDPISEHNRLYWYRQTLGQGPEFLTYFQNEAQLEKSRLLSDRFSAERPKGSFSTLEIQRTEQGDSAMYLCASTTISGGNGTGRYEQYFGPGTRLTVT.

The gene calls are TRBV28 and TRBJ2-7, with D perhaps TRBD2 (5 bases). This CDR3 has 14 residues. The germline V gene has CDR1 MDHEN and CDR2 SYDVKM. The ends were cut back, 2 bases at V and 1 base at J, with 9 bases in the middle. As DNA, the CDR3 is TGTGCCAGCAGTTTACGGGGTTGGTCCTACGAGCAGTACTTC. This codes for CASSLRGWSYEQYF.

This clone appeared once. This chain uses TRBV11-2 with TRBJ2-7, with 9 positions matching TRBD1. CDR3 length: 13 residues. V dropped 3 bases and J dropped 6; count of bases not matched to a gene: 3. Germline V lookup: CDR1 SGHAT, CDR2 FQNNGV. The CDR3 sequence: CASSLDRGGEQYV. CDR3 DNA sequence: TGTGCCAGCAGCTTGGACAGGGGCGGCGAGCAGTACGTC.

The chain couples TRBV5-6 to TRBJ2-7, with TRBD1 matching 7 bases. Germline CDR1 and CDR2: SGHDT and YYEEEE. The CDR3 is 14 residues long. The V gene end was trimmed by 4 bases and the J gene end by 3 bases; junction bases not matched to a gene: 7. In nucleotides, the CDR3 is TGTGCCAGCAGCCACACAGGGGCCATCTACGAGCAGTACTTC. Protein product: CASSHTGAIYEQYF.

V usage is TRBV30 and J usage is TRBJ1-6, with D maybe TRBD1 (6 bases). The ends were cut back, 0 bases at V and 9 bases at J, with 12 bases in the middle. This CDR3 is built from 14 residues. The germline V gene has CDR1 GTSNPN and CDR2 SVGIG (reference sequence). CDR3: CAWSVRGAGSPLHF. CDR3 nucleotides: TGTGCCTGGAGTGTGCGGGGGGCAGGTTCACCCCTCCACTTT.

The CDR3 DNA reads as TGTGCCAGCAGTCGAGGACAAAGGCCCTACGAGCAGTACGTC. It specifies CASSRGQRPYEQYV. The J gene is TRBJ2-7, the V gene TRBV28; the D gene is possibly TRBD1 (5 bases). Germline-derived CDR1 and CDR2 are MDHEN and SYDVKM. The CDR3 loop spans 14 amino acids. V was cut by 5 bases and J by 2 bases, with 13 bases left in between.

This rearrangement joins TRBV11-2 to TRBJ2-1; TRBD2 matches 9 bases. The germline gives CDR1 SGHAT, CDR2 FQNNGV. Trimming removed 4 bases from V and 8 bases from J; junction bases left unmatched: 9. This CDR3 comprises 15 residues. The CDR3 DNA is TGTGCCAGCAGCTATCTGATTAGCGGGAGCTATGAGCAGTTCTTC. Translated: CASSYLISGSYEQFF.

The genes are TRBV11-2 and TRBJ2-5; D is undetermined. V was pared by 1 base and J by 5 bases, with 14 bases between. Looked up from germline, CDR1 is SGHAT and CDR2 is FQNNGV. The CDR3 covers 15 residues. CDR3 nucleotides: TGTGCCAGCAGCTTAGGAGCCCTAGATTCCGAGACCCAGTACTTC. Translation gives CASSLGALDSETQYF.

This chain uses TRBV4-1 with TRBJ1-5; D is possibly TRBD1 (5 bases). Trimming shortened V by 3 bases and J by 1 base, and 10 bases separated the two germline ends. The CDR3 spans 15 residues. The germline V gene has CDR1 MGHRA and CDR2 YSYEKL. In DNA, the CDR3 is TGCGCCAGCAGCCACGACCCAGGGAGCAATCAGCCCCAGCATTTT. It translates to CASSHDPGSNQPQHF.

The V call is TRBV19, the J call TRBJ2-1, with 9 bases fitting TRBD2. V trimming: 7 bases; J trimming: 4 bases; junction bases outside the gene matches: 5. This CDR3 region has 14 residues. The germline V gene has CDR1 LNHDA and CDR2 SQIVND (reference sequence). The CDR3 loop is CASTERGVYNEQFF. The CDR3 DNA reads TGTGCCAGTACCGAGCGGGGGGTGTACAATGAGCAGTTCTTC.

The chain combines TRBV19 with TRBJ2-7; TRBD2 matches 14 bases. V dropped 4 bases and J dropped 6; count of bases not matched to a gene: 8. The CDR3 loop spans 16 amino acids. The germline CDR1 and CDR2 sequences are LNHDA and SQIVND (reference sequence). This chain's CDR3 is CASSKGLAGVESEQYF. The CDR3 nucleotides are TGTGCCAGTAGTAAGGGACTAGCGGGAGTCGAAAGCGAGCAGTACTTC.

The gene calls are TRBV18 and TRBJ2-7; TRBD1 matches at 8 bases. This CDR3 region has 13 residues. Germline V gives CDR1 KGHSH, CDR2 LQKENI. V lost 3 bases to trimming and J lost 4 bases; unmatched junction nucleotides: 2. The CDR3 here is CASSPDRAYEQYV. The CDR3 DNA follows: TGTGCCAGCTCACCGGACAGGGCGTACGAGCAGTACGTC.

The chain links TRBV28 to TRBJ2-3; perhaps TRBD2 as D (6 bases). The CDR3 contains 15 residues. Trimming took 5 bases from V and 0 from J, leaving 12 bases between them. Germline assignment: CDR1 MDHEN and CDR2 SYDVKM. CDR3 in amino acids: CASSPRGISTDTQYF. In nucleotides, the CDR3 is TGTGCCAGCAGTCCTCGCGGGATTAGCACAGATACGCAGTATTTT.

The CDR3 region is CASMRRWDYEAFF. CDR3 bases: TGTGCCAGCATGCGGAGGTGGGATTATGAAGCTTTCTTT. The rearrangement links TRBV2 to TRBJ1-1; D is unresolved. Germline V gives CDR1 SNHLY, CDR2 FYNNEI. The CDR3 is 13 residues long. Trimming removed 7 bases from V and 7 bases from J, with 16 bases in between.